The present TCR beta chain was sequenced within a study of identifying expanded T cells in peripheral blood. The CDR3 covers 15 residues. Germline-derived CDR1 and CDR2 are MGHRA and YSYEKL. V lost 4 bases, J lost 7 bases, and 17 bases lay in between. General study results and limits: Across healthy donors, higher total template counts meant significantly greater roughly two-week count variance. Differentially abundant clones: around 1.1 between replicates, 16.4 at 2 to 3 weeks, roughly 18 at four.

Healthy donors had no documented immune events, such as infections, while sampled. As concerns this clone: Its antigen is unknown.

Produced via immunoSEQ multiplex PCR; TCRdb's table is partial and in-frame only. The table has around 68,000 clones, roughly 86% seen once. V and J are TRBV4-1 and TRBJ1-5, with D perhaps TRBD1 (5 bases). This TCR was sampled from a person between 18 and 75 years old in good health. Sequencing used blood. This chain's CDR3 is CASSRAAGDDQPQHF. CDR3 nucleotides: TGCGCCAGCAGCCGGGCTGCGGGGGATGACCAGCCCCAGCATTTT.